These T cell receptor beta chains were read from a single sample in a study of T cells in Graves' hyperthyroidism and ophthalmopathy. Each CDR3 protein gets one entry after TCRdb re-called the multiplex PCR reads with MiXCR. This sample has roughly 400,000 distinct CDR3 sequences; roughly an eighth occur once, and the top ten carry 25% to 30%. Material: blood. The origin of the receptors is a man aged 50 to 60 with Graves' ophthalmopathy. Each CDR3 is given with its conserved first and last residue. The D gene is left open where the match is weak. Clone size appears in some rows only: once, few, many, or a class for an expanded clone.

TRBD1,TRBV5-1,-,TRBJ1-2,TGCGCCAGCAGCCCTCCTGGACAGGGGGCGTCCTATGGCTACACCTTC,CASSPPGQGASYGYTF
TRBD1,TRBV20-1,many,TRBJ2-5,TGCAGTGCTAGCATCGGACAGGGCCAAGAGACCCAGTACTTC,CSASIGQGQETQYF
TRBD2,TRBV27,many,TRBJ2-7,TGTGCCAGCAAACCCGGGACTAGCGGACTCAAAAGCTCCTACGAGCAGTACTTC,CASKPGTSGLKSSYEQYF
TRBD2,TRBV11-2,many,TRBJ2-1,TGTGCCAGCAGCTCGGGGGGGCCAGCGGGATTTTTCGATGAGCAGTTCTTC,CASSSGGPAGFFDEQFF
-,TRBV4-2,many,TRBJ2-7,TGTGCCAGCAGCCTAACCCGGTGGGGGCCAGACTACGAGCAGTACTTC,CASSLTRWGPDYEQYF
-,TRBV5-1,many,TRBJ2-3,TGCGCCAGCAGCTCCTCCGGAGGGTGGGATACGCAGTATTTT,CASSSSGGWDTQYF
-,TRBV29-1,many,TRBJ2-1,TGCAGCGTGACCTTCCCCCACAACCCCAATGAGCAGTTCTTC,CSVTFPHNPNEQFF
-,TRBV12-3/TRBV12-4,many,TRBJ2-3,TGTGCCAGCAGTTTAAACAGGGGCACAGATACGCAGTATTTT,CASSLNRGTDTQYF
-,TRBV11-2,many,TRBJ2-1,TGTGCCAGCAGCTCCGGGGGTTACAATGAGCAGTTCTTC,CASSSGGYNEQFF
-,TRBV19,-,TRBJ1-1,TGTGCCAGTAGGGTTCGAGGGGATGTCTTTAAGGGTAACACTGAAGCTTTCTTT,CASRVRGDVFKGNTEAFF
-,TRBV11-1,few,TRBJ2-5,TGTGCCAGCAGCTTAGCGTACGGACAAGAGACCCAGTACTTC,CASSLAYGQETQYF
-,TRBV19,-,TRBJ1-2,TGTGCCAGTAGTATAGAGGGCAAATTATATGGCTACACCTTC,CASSIEGKLYGYTF
TRBD2,TRBV18,many,TRBJ2-1,TGTGCCAGCTCACCACCGAATAGCGGGAGGGCCGTGGGTGAGCAGTTCTTC,CASSPPNSGRAVGEQFF
-,TRBV19,-,TRBJ2-2,TGTGCCAGTAGTATCCAGGGGTCCGACACCGGGGAGCTGTTTTTT,CASSIQGSDTGELFF
-,TRBV2,-,TRBJ2-4,TGTGCCAGCAGTGGCCTGAGCCGACAAGCCAAAAACATTCAGTACTTC,CASSGLSRQAKNIQYF
-,TRBV5-1,few,TRBJ1-5,TGCGCCAGCAGTCGGACTGTAGGAAGCAATCAGCCCCAGCATTTT,CASSRTVGSNQPQHF
-,TRBV10-3,-,TRBJ2-1,TGTGCCATCAGTACCACCCTCTCAGACAGGGAGGTTGCAATAAATGAGCAGTTCTTC,CAISTTLSDREVAINEQFF
TRBD1,TRBV2,many,TRBJ1-5,TGTGCCAGCAGTGTACCCCTACAGGGGGCGAAGAATCAGCCCCAGCATTTT,CASSVPLQGAKNQPQHF
-,TRBV6-1,many,TRBJ1-1,TGTGCCAGCAGAGACGGGAGGGACCCGAGGGGGAGTGAAGCTTTCTTT,CASRDGRDPRGSEAFF
TRBD2,TRBV7-6,many,TRBJ2-3,TGTGCCAGCAGCTTAGGCTCGGGAGGGCCCCCAGATACGCAGTATTTT,CASSLGSGGPPDTQYF
TRBD2,TRBV20-1,many,TRBJ2-5,TGCAGTGCTAGAGTCCTAGCGGTTGGGGGAGAGACCCAGTACTTC,CSARVLAVGGETQYF
TRBD2,TRBV12-3/TRBV12-4,many,TRBJ2-5,TGTGCCAGCAGTTTACGGAGACTAGCGGGAGGAGGAGAGACCCAGTACTTC,CASSLRRLAGGGETQYF
-,TRBV18,-,TRBJ2-7,TGTGCCAGCTCACCACAGGGGGCGGGAGGTCCCTACGAGCAGTACTTC,CASSPQGAGGPYEQYF
TRBD2,TRBV10-3,-,TRBJ2-1,TGTGCCGTCAGCGGACTAGCGGGAGAACGGAGCTCCTACAATGAGCAGTTCTTC,CAVSGLAGERSSYNEQFF
-,TRBV7-9,-,TRBJ2-3,TGTGCCAGCAGCTTAAGTGAGGCAGATACGCAGTATTTT,CASSLSEADTQYF
TRBD2,TRBV18,many,TRBJ2-7,TGTGCCAGCTCACGGGGGGGTCCCCCTTACGAGCAGTACTTC,CASSRGGPPYEQYF
-,TRBV6-4,-,TRBJ2-5,TGTGCCAGCAGTGACTCGGGACTCCCGTCTGAGACCCAGTACTTC,CASSDSGLPSETQYF
TRBD1,TRBV25-1,-,TRBJ2-1,TGTGCCAGCAGGGGGGACAGACCGTACAATGAGCAGTTCTTC,CASRGDRPYNEQFF
-,TRBV7-8,many,TRBJ1-6,TGTGCCAGCAGCTTAGTTTCTGGCAGGGTGTTGTCTAATTCACCCCTCCACTTT,CASSLVSGRVLSNSPLHF
TRBD2,TRBV20-1,-,TRBJ2-3,TGCAGTTTCATAGCGGGAGGGCAAACAGATACGCAGTATTTT,CSFIAGGQTDTQYF
-,TRBV5-1,many,TRBJ2-1,TGCGCCAGCAGCTTGATGAGTGAGCAGTTCTTC,CASSLMSEQFF
TRBD2,TRBV2,many,TRBJ2-3,TGTGCCAGAAGACATACTAGCGGGAGGACCCCAGATACGCAGTATTTT,CARRHTSGRTPDTQYF
-,TRBV3-1,-,TRBJ2-5,TGTGCCAGCAGCCAAGAATACGGGTTTCAAGAGACCCAGTACTTC,CASSQEYGFQETQYF
-,TRBV30,many,TRBJ2-3,TGTGCCTGGAGTGATGGGATGACCACAGATACGCAGTATTTT,CAWSDGMTTDTQYF
TRBD2,TRBV19,few,TRBJ2-5,TGTGCCAGTAGTATGGGTAGCGGGATTTTGGAGACCCAGTACTTC,CASSMGSGILETQYF
TRBD1,TRBV29-1,many,TRBJ1-1,TGCAGCGTTGTAGGGGACAGAGATTCGCCCACTGAAGCTTTCTTT,CSVVGDRDSPTEAFF
-,TRBV3-1,many,TRBJ1-2,TGTGCCAGCAGCCAAGATTTCGGCTCTGGCTACACCTTC,CASSQDFGSGYTF
TRBD1,TRBV27,-,TRBJ2-2,TGTGCCAGCAGTCCAACCGGGACAGGGGGCCCCGGGGGGCTGTTTTTT,CASSPTGTGGPGGLFF
TRBD2,TRBV27,many,TRBJ2-1,TGTGCCAGCAGTCCGCGGGGGAGCGGGAGGGGTAATGAGCAGTTCTTC,CASSPRGSGRGNEQFF
TRBD2,TRBV2,many,TRBJ2-1,TGTGCCGGATACCTGACTAGCGGGAGAGGGAATGAGCAGTTCTTC,CAGYLTSGRGNEQFF
-,TRBV12-3/TRBV12-4,many,TRBJ1-6,TGTGCCAGCAGTTCATCGGAGAGTAAATATAATTCACCCCTCCACTTT,CASSSSESKYNSPLHF